The T cell receptor beta chain described here comes from a study of blood T cells in healthy people across ages. This CDR3 spans 17 amino acids. It was with a sample-barcoded 5' primer and a J-beta primer mix that a second PCR of roughly 7 to 11 cycles was run. The study obtained at least 3 million CDR3-containing paired-end reads from every sample. In TCRdb, the 5' RACE reads were re-called with MiXCR into one record per CDR3 protein. Of about 730,000 distinct CDR3 sequences in the sample, more than 40% were seen once. Each sample yielded at least 6.5 million isolated PBMCs. The genes are TRBV21-1 and TRBJ1-2; TRBD1 reflects the table's D call only, with no check against the DNA. TRBV21-1 is assigned pseudogene status. The sequenced material came from blood. The origin of this receptor is a woman aged 60-70 years in good health. Written as DNA, the CDR3 is TGTGCCAGCAGCACCTTCCCGGGACAGGCTGACTCGGCTGGCTACACCTTC. Translated: CASSTFPGQADSAGYTF.